The T cell receptor (beta chain) described here comes from a study of cytomegalovirus exposure and HLA in healthy donors. Study-wide points: Follow-up analysis seemed to connect common viral pathogens with several of the most significant clusters identified.

Note on this clone: Its target is unknown.

This PCR relied on a set of 60 Vbeta primers and 13 Jbeta primers. The protocol was immunoSEQ multiplex PCR, while the TCRdb copy is restricted to in-frame clones and leaves out a portion. This sample carries over 150,000 clones, around 80% of them seen once, and the ten largest clones take about 4.7%. With 0 bases removed from V and 4 bases from J, the gap between germline ends came to 13 bases. This CDR3 is 15 amino acids long. In germline, CDR1 is SGHRS, CDR2 YFSETQ. Sequenced sample: PBMCs. The chain combines TRBV5-1 with TRBJ1-1; D may be TRBD1 (6 bases). The clonotype comes from a man aged 30 to 45 in good health and CMV-seronegative. The CDR3 DNA sequence: TGCGCCAGCAGCTTGGTGGGGGGGCAGGTCACTGAAGCTTTCTTT. It codes for CASSLVGGQVTEAFF.